These T cell receptor beta chains were read from a single sample in a study of CD8 T cells in Susac syndrome. TCRdb reprocessed the immunoSEQ multiplex PCR reads via MiXCR and lists one record per CDR3 protein. Seen here are about 180,000 distinct CDR3 sequences, approximately 94% observed once, and the top ten hold 0.095% to 0.13%. Sequencing input: CD4+ T cells from PBMCs. The source is a human donor with Susac syndrome. Both conserved end residues are part of each CDR3. The D gene is left open where the match is weak. Expanded clones get a size class; other rows say once, few or many, or leave the size out.

- - TRBJ2-2 TRBV27 CASSLNTPLFGELFF TGTGCCAGCAGTCTAAATACCCCCTTATTCGGGGAGCTGTTTTTT
- - TRBJ2-7 TRBV3-1 CASSQWGNVEQYF TGTGCCAGCAGCCAATGGGGGAACGTTGAGCAGTACTTC
- - TRBJ2-7 TRBV3-1 CASSQGRASREQYF TGTGCCAGCAGCCAAGGCCGGGCCTCCCGGGAGCAGTACTTC
- - TRBJ1-2 TRBV12-5 CASGLGSSFLGYTF TGTGCTAGTGGTTTGGGCAGTAGTTTCCTTGGCTACACCTTC
- - TRBJ1-2 TRBV6-2/TRBV6-3 CASSQDGYGYTF TGTGCCAGCAGCCAGGACGGCTATGGCTACACCTTC
- TRBD1 TRBJ1-3 TRBV6-5 CASSPGGNTIYF TGTGCCAGCAGTCCAGGGGGCAACACCATATATTTT
- TRBD1 TRBJ2-5 TRBV15 CATSRDRAPTGGWGETQYF TGTGCCACCAGCAGAGATCGGGCCCCGACAGGGGGCTGGGGAGAGACCCAGTACTTC
- - TRBJ1-6 TRBV30 CAWRNYGGDNSPLHF TGTGCCTGGAGAAATTACGGGGGAGACAATTCACCCCTCCACTTT
few - TRBJ1-2 TRBV7-2 CASSLSYGYTF TGTGCCAGCAGCTTGAGCTATGGCTACACCTTC
- - TRBJ1-1 TRBV12-3/TRBV12-4 CASSLVRGGGRTEAFF TGTGCCAGCAGCCTCGTGAGGGGCGGGGGGCGGACTGAAGCTTTCTTT
- - TRBJ2-1 TRBV27 CASSWRGTMSRAYNEQFF TGTGCCAGCAGTTGGAGGGGGACAATGAGCAGGGCATACAATGAGCAGTTCTTC
- - TRBJ2-7 TRBV2 CASQEGGAKGLDEQYF TGTGCCTCACAGGAGGGGGGGGCCAAGGGGCTGGACGAGCAGTACTTC
- - TRBJ1-1 TRBV6-1 CASSLKQVGNTEAFF TGTGCCAGCAGCCTAAAGCAGGTTGGGAACACTGAAGCTTTCTTT
few - TRBJ1-1 TRBV7-2 CASSFNQHAEAFF TGTGCCAGCAGCTTTAATCAGCACGCTGAAGCTTTCTTT
- TRBD1 TRBJ2-2 TRBV6-5 CASSFEDRGTGELFF TGTGCCAGCAGTTTTGAGGACAGGGGGACCGGGGAGCTGTTTTTT
- TRBD1 TRBJ2-5 TRBV12-3/TRBV12-4 CASSLAHGQGEQETQYF TGTGCCAGCAGTTTAGCTCACGGACAGGGTGAGCAAGAGACCCAGTACTTC
- - TRBJ1-5 TRBV6-2/TRBV6-3 CASNQGGQPQHF TGTGCCAGCAACCAAGGGGGGCAGCCCCAGCATTTT
- - TRBJ2-1 TRBV18 CASSPRIPDEQFF TGTGCCAGCTCGCCCAGGATTCCGGATGAGCAGTTCTTC
- TRBD2 TRBJ2-7 TRBV20-1 CSVSGGFYEQYF TGCAGTGTAAGCGGGGGGTTTTACGAGCAGTACTTC
- - TRBJ2-1 TRBV2 CASSEAGVSDEQFF TGTGCCAGCAGTGAAGCGGGAGTAAGCGATGAGCAGTTCTTC
- - TRBJ1-2 TRBV2 CASSETYGYTF TGTGCCAGCAGTGAAACCTATGGCTACACCTTC
- - TRBJ2-5 TRBV2 CASSVEYQETQYF TGTGCCAGCAGTGTGGAGTACCAAGAGACCCAGTACTTC
- - TRBJ2-4 TRBV3-1 CASSQELAKGIQYF TGTGCCAGCAGCCAAGAACTGGCAAAGGGGATTCAGTACTTC
- TRBD1 TRBJ1-5 TRBV6-1 CASSEARGHRNQPQHF TGTGCCAGCAGTGAAGCAAGGGGGCATCGCAATCAGCCCCAGCATTTT
- TRBD1 TRBJ2-1 TRBV29-1 CSVPGQGINEQFF TGCAGCGTTCCGGGACAGGGAATCAATGAGCAGTTCTTC
- - TRBJ1-2 TRBV6-2/TRBV6-3 CASSYALGYTF TGTGCCAGCAGTTACGCCCTAGGCTACACCTTC
- - TRBJ2-3 TRBV20-1 CSASGNWQGHTDTQYF TGCAGTGCCAGTGGAAATTGGCAGGGGCACACAGATACGCAGTATTTT
- - TRBJ2-5 TRBV29-1 CSVDEETQYF TGCAGCGTTGATGAAGAGACCCAGTACTTC
- - TRBJ1-5 TRBV20-1 CSTRGGNQKEQPQHF TGCAGTACCCGGGGGGGGAACCAGAAGGAACAGCCCCAGCATTTT
- - TRBJ2-3 TRBV29-1 CSAPGRTSTDTQYF TGCAGCGCCCCGGGACGGACTAGCACAGATACGCAGTATTTT
- TRBD1 TRBJ1-4 TRBV18 CASSPDRGSEKLFF TGTGCCAGCTCACCGGACAGGGGTAGTGAAAAACTGTTTTTT
- TRBD2 TRBJ2-7 TRBV4-2 CASSQGLAGSYEQYF TGTGCCAGCAGCCAAGGACTAGCGGGCTCCTACGAGCAGTACTTC
- - TRBJ2-3 TRBV15 CATSTESNTQYF TGTGCCACCAGCACAGAATCGAATACGCAGTATTTT
- TRBD2 TRBJ2-1 TRBV24-1 CATSGTTGGDEQFF TGTGCCACCAGTGGTACCACGGGGGGGGATGAGCAGTTCTTC
- - TRBJ2-5 TRBV9 CASSVVGAVKETQYF TGTGCCAGCAGCGTAGTTGGGGCCGTAAAAGAGACCCAGTACTTC
- - TRBJ2-7 TRBV5-1 CASSPDDDGYEQYF TGCGCCAGCAGCCCCGACGACGACGGCTACGAGCAGTACTTC
- - TRBJ2-1 TRBV19 CASSITTLRNEQFF TGTGCCAGTAGTATAACGACCCTTCGGAATGAGCAGTTCTTC
- TRBD1 TRBJ1-2 TRBV5-6 CASSLVGGTVYGYTF TGTGCCAGCAGCTTGGTCGGGGGGACAGTCTATGGCTACACCTTC
- - TRBJ2-5 TRBV9 CASSVEGVRGETQYF TGTGCCAGCAGCGTAGAAGGGGTGAGGGGTGAGACCCAGTACTTC
once - TRBJ1-2 TRBV9 CASSVEAWDKTYGYTF TGTGCCAGCAGCGTAGAAGCTTGGGACAAAACCTATGGCTACACCTTC
- - TRBJ2-4 TRBV11-3 CASSLAGDIQYF TGTGCCAGCAGCTTAGCCGGGGACATTCAGTACTTC
- - TRBJ1-3 TRBV15 CATSRDSGTGNTIYF TGTGCCACCAGCAGAGATTCAGGGACTGGAAACACCATATATTTT
- - TRBJ1-1 TRBV30 CAWSPRIMNTEAFF TGTGCCTGGAGTCCCCGGATCATGAACACTGAAGCTTTCTTT
- - TRBJ2-3 TRBV7-2 CASSPPGTGDTQYF TGTGCCAGCAGCCCCCCCGGGACCGGGGATACGCAGTATTTT
few TRBD1 TRBJ2-7 TRBV6-1 CASTQSWGQGDEQYF TGTGCCAGCACTCAAAGTTGGGGACAGGGGGACGAGCAGTACTTC
- - TRBJ1-1 TRBV20-1 CSAREGGDTEAFF TGCAGTGCTAGAGAGGGGGGCGACACTGAAGCTTTCTTT
- - TRBJ1-2 TRBV30 CAWSVLGANYGYTF TGTGCCTGGAGTGTACTGGGAGCTAACTATGGCTACACCTTC
- - TRBJ2-7 TRBV6-6 CASRDSSLYEQYF TGTGCCAGCAGGGACAGTTCATTATACGAGCAGTACTTC